Shown below are 18 T cell receptor beta chains from a single sample sequenced in a study of cytomegalovirus exposure and HLA in healthy donors. The PCR ran on 60 Vbeta and 13 Jbeta primers. Libraries were prepared by immunoSEQ multiplex PCR; TCRdb keeps only in-frame clonotypes and omits some of them. The sample contains approximately 170,000 clones, around two thirds of which appear only once. The sequenced sample consisted of PBMCs. These TCRs come from a man aged 45-65 years in good health and CMV-seronegative.

CDR3 protein: CASSLVSGQSNYGYTF. The DNA for the CDR3 is TGTGCCAGCAGCTTGGTTTCAGGGCAGTCTAACTATGGCTACACCTTC. V gene TRBV5-4 combines with J gene TRBJ1-2, with D possibly TRBD1 on 5 matching bases. The germline V gene encodes CDR1 SGHNT and CDR2 YYREEE (reference sequence). The CDR3 is 16 residues long. V lost 0 bases and J lost 0, with 12 bases in between.

The gene calls are TRBV5-6 and TRBJ2-2; 9 bases align to TRBD2. Germline assignment: CDR1 SGHDT and CDR2 YYEEEE. This CDR3 is 15 amino acids long. The V segment lost 4 bases and the J segment 4 bases; nucleotides outside the gene matches: 5. This CDR3 reads CASSPPSGVTGELFF. In nucleotides, the CDR3 is TGTGCCAGCAGCCCTCCTAGCGGGGTCACCGGGGAGCTGTTTTTT.

The chain links TRBV5-4 to TRBJ2-2; weak D call: TRBD1 (5 bases). The CDR3 has 16 amino acids. Germline lookup yields CDR1 SGHNT and CDR2 YYREEE (reference sequence). V was trimmed by 5 bases and J by 0 bases, leaving 14 bases between them. The CDR3 DNA reads as TGTGCCAGCAGATTAGGGGTGGGCCCGAACACCGGGGAGCTGTTTTTT. Encoded protein: CASRLGVGPNTGELFF.

CDR3 region: CAISELQENTEAFF. CDR3 sequence (DNA): TGTGCCATCAGTGAGTTACAGGAGAACACTGAAGCTTTCTTT. The chain recombines TRBV10-3 with TRBJ1-1; possibly TRBD1 for D (5 bases). The CDR3 totals 14 residues. Trimming removed 1 base from V and 1 base from J, with 7 bases in between. CDR1 is ENHRY, CDR2 SYGVKD, per germline.

The chain combines TRBV2 with TRBJ2-1; TRBD2 might be the D (5 bases). V lost 6 bases and J lost 6, with 12 bases in between. The CDR3 extends over 13 amino acids. Germline V CDR1 and CDR2: SNHLY, FYNNEI. CDR3 amino acids: CASRRAQPNEQFF. The DNA for the CDR3 is TGTGCCAGCAGGAGGGCCCAACCCAATGAGCAGTTCTTC.

This chain joins TRBV25-1 and TRBJ1-1; 9 nucleotides match TRBD1. This CDR3 spans 17 amino acids. The V gene's germline CDR1 is MGHDK and CDR2 SYGVNS. V gave up 3 bases and J gave up 2 bases; unmatched junction bases: 10. CDR3 residues: CASSEGLQGAPNTEAFF. The CDR3 nucleotides read TGTGCCAGCAGTGAGGGTCTACAGGGGGCCCCTAACACTGAAGCTTTCTTT.

This chain joins TRBV5-1 and TRBJ2-3, with a weak D call TRBD2 (6 bases). The CDR3 runs to 14 residues. Germline V gene data show CDR1 as SGHRS and CDR2 as YFSETQ. Trimming pared 1 base from V and 2 bases from J, leaving 8 bases between. Here the CDR3 DNA reads TGCGCCAGCAGCTTGCCGGGAGCCACAGATACGCAGTATTTT. Its translation is CASSLPGATDTQYF.

The chain is built from TRBV11-2 and TRBJ1-2; D gene uncertain. The V gene's germline CDR1 is SGHAT and CDR2 FQNNGV. The CDR3 is 13 residues long. V was cut by 5 bases and J by 4 bases, with 11 bases left in between. This chain's CDR3 is CASSITPSYGYTF. Written as DNA, the CDR3 is TGTGCCAGCAGCATTACACCATCCTATGGCTACACCTTC.

The table lists this clone with a few counts. The rearrangement joins TRBV5-1 to TRBJ1-3; possible D gene TRBD1, 6 bases. The CDR3 consists of 16 residues. Trimming left V 0 bases short and J 4 bases short, with 14 bases between. The germline V gene has CDR1 SGHRS and CDR2 YFSETQ. CDR3 sequence (DNA): TGCGCCAGCAGCTTGGCCGGGGGGCAGCAAGGAAACACCATATATTTT. It specifies CASSLAGGQQGNTIYF.

The V gene is TRBV6-5, the J gene TRBJ1-1; 8 bases agree with TRBD1. With 6 bases clipped from V and 1 base from J, the junction kept 7 bases outside the gene matches. CDR1 is MNHEY, CDR2 SVGAGI, per germline. The CDR3 runs 15 residues. CDR3: CASSYWTGRNTEAFF. In nucleotides, the CDR3 is TGTGCCAGCAGCTATTGGACAGGGCGGAACACTGAAGCTTTCTTT.

This clone was recorded a few times. V gene TRBV2 combines with J gene TRBJ1-5; possible D gene TRBD1, 6 bases. The V end was cut by 6 bases, the J end by 9 bases, with 18 bases between. Germline CDR1 reads SNHLY; CDR2 reads FYNNEI. The CDR3 contains 14 residues. Here the CDR3 DNA reads TGTGCCAGCAGGTACAGGGAGGGGGTGTTGCCCCAGCATTTT. Encoded protein: CASRYREGVLPQHF.

This clone has more than one count but fewer than ten. This rearrangement joins TRBV5-1 to TRBJ2-3; 9 bases align to TRBD1. The CDR3 is 15 amino acids. The trim removed 4 bases at V and 4 bases at J, leaving 7 bases unmatched. Germline lookup yields CDR1 SGHRS and CDR2 YFSETQ. The CDR3: CASSGRDRDADTQYF. The CDR3 coding sequence is TGCGCCAGCAGCGGCCGGGACAGGGATGCAGATACGCAGTATTTT.

This chain joins TRBV6-6 and TRBJ2-4; 7 bases align to TRBD2. The length of the CDR3 is 15 residues. CDR1 and CDR2 from the germline V gene are MNHNY and SVGAGI (reference sequence). V trimming: 6 bases; J trimming: 5 bases; junction bases outside the gene matches: 10. The CDR3 sequence: CASRPSGALQNIQYF. The CDR3 bases are TGTGCCAGCAGACCCAGCGGGGCCCTCCAAAACATTCAGTACTTC.

V gene TRBV6-6 combines with J gene TRBJ1-5; D possibly corresponds to TRBD1 (6 bases). Trimming left V 2 bases short and J 2 bases short, with 7 bases between. The CDR3 has 14 residues. Germline CDR1 MNHNY, CDR2 SVGAGI (reference sequence). The chain's CDR3 is CASSYGGGNQPQHF. The CDR3 DNA follows: TGTGCCAGCAGTTACGGGGGCGGCAATCAGCCCCAGCATTTT.

This chain uses TRBV28 with TRBJ2-7; 8 nucleotides match TRBD1. Trimming at V came to 8 bases and at J to 1 base, leaving 7 bases not matched to a gene. Germline loops: CDR1 MDHEN, CDR2 SYDVKM. This CDR3 is 14 amino acids long. CDR3 protein: CASVSGGHSYEQYF. The CDR3 DNA follows: TGTGCCAGCGTCTCAGGGGGCCATTCCTACGAGCAGTACTTC.

The V gene is TRBV11-2, the J gene TRBJ1-2; D perhaps matches TRBD1 (5 bases). The CDR3 spans 13 residues. Germline lookup yields CDR1 SGHAT and CDR2 FQNNGV. V lost 5 bases to trimming and J lost 1 base, with 8 bases between them. The CDR3 spells CASSVDSNYGYTF. The CDR3, as DNA: TGTGCCAGCAGCGTCGACAGTAACTATGGCTACACCTTC.

This chain uses TRBV7-9 with TRBJ2-1; 11 bases fit TRBD1. V shed 4 bases, J shed 6 bases, and the junction held 2 bases outside the gene matches. This CDR3 region has 14 residues. Germline CDR1 and CDR2: SEHNR and FQNEAQ (reference sequence). The CDR3 nucleotides read TGTGCCAGCAGCTATGGGACAGGGGGCAATGAGCAGTTCTTC. As protein: CASSYGTGGNEQFF.

J is TRBJ1-5 and V is TRBV11-2; D may be TRBD1 (6 bases). The CDR3 is 15 residues long. CDR1 is SGHAT and CDR2 is FQNNGV in the germline V gene. Between the trimmed V and J ends, which lost 5 bases and 0 bases, there was a span of 11 bases. In nucleotides, the CDR3 is TGTGCCAGCAGCGTCGGGACAAATAGCAATCAGCCCCAGCATTTT. Translated: CASSVGTNSNQPQHF. The full variable domain, in which reference TRBV11-2 and TRBJ1-5 provide the parts outside the CDR3, is EAGVAQSPRYKIIEKRQSVAFWCNPISGHATLYWYQQILGQGPKLLIQFQNNGVVDDSQLPKDRFSAERLKGVDSTLKIQPAKLEDSAVYLCASSVGTNSNQPQHFGDGTRLSIL.